This T cell receptor (beta chain) came from a study of blood T cell repertoires in COVID-19. Background on the study: The study drew acute and convalescent COVID-19 samples from the United States, Italy and Spain.

Seattle patients were enrolled during active infection and followed longitudinally. Authors' methods: Reference gene primers were amplified, and this amplification served to estimate nucleated cell counts. The method was immunoSEQ multiplex PCR; TCRdb's version includes in-frame clones alone and lacks a portion of them. V and J calls and clone size are given by that table; D and trimming were obtained from the DNA. This sample carries tens of thousands of clones, about 92% of them seen once, and the ten largest clones take around 0.52%. Germline CDR1 is SEHNR and CDR2 is FQNEAQ (reference sequence). V was clipped by 0 bases and J by 3 bases, with 21 bases between them. CDR3 length equals 18 residues.

The receptor was derived from a man in his fifties with COVID-19, enrolled during active disease. The chain employs TRBV7-9 and TRBJ2-7, with D possibly being TRBD2 (6 bases). Specimen: peripheral blood. In DNA form, the CDR3 reads TGTGCCAGCAGCTTAGCCATACCGGGACTTAAAATCAACTACGAGCAGTACTTC. It encodes CASSLAIPGLKINYEQYF.